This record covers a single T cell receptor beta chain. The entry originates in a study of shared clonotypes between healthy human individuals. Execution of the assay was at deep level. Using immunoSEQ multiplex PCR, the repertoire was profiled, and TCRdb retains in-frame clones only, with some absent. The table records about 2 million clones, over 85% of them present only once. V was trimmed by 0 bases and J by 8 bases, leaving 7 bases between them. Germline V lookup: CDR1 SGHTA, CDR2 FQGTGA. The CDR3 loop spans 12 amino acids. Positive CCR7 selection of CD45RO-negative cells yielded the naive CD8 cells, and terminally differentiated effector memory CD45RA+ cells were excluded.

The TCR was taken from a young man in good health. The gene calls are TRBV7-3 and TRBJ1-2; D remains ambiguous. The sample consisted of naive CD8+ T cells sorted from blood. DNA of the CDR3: TGTGCCAGCAGCTTAACAGGGAACGGCTACACCTTC. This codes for CASSLTGNGYTF.